A selection of T cell receptor beta chains follows, all from one sample in a study of blood T cell repertoires in COVID-19. Repertoires were generated with immunoSEQ multiplex PCR, while TCRdb's copy carries only in-frame clones and drops some. The sample records 200,000 or so clones, over 75% being singletons. The sequenced sample was peripheral blood. All receptors derive from a person between 70 and 80 years old with COVID-19, enrolled during active disease. The CDR3 runs from the conserved cysteine through the conserved F or W. The D gene is left open where the match is weak. Size is stated for part of the rows, as once, few or many counts, or as a class when the clone is expanded.

j_call clone_size d_call v_call cdr3_aa cdr3_nt
TRBJ2-7 - TRBD1 TRBV9 CASSRTGDRVVSEQYF TGTGCCAGCAGCAGAACTGGCGACAGGGTGGTTTCCGAGCAGTACTTC
TRBJ1-5 - TRBD1 TRBV6-5 CASSRTGFQPQHF TGTGCCAGCAGCAGGACAGGGTTTCAGCCCCAGCATTTT
TRBJ1-2 - TRBD1 TRBV30 CAWSRQGLGYGYTF TGTGCCTGGAGTCGACAGGGACTGGGCTATGGCTACACCTTC
TRBJ2-1 - TRBD2 TRBV7-9 CASSLAGGGGKHEQFF TGTGCCAGCAGCTTAGCTGGAGGCGGGGGGAAACATGAGCAGTTCTTC
TRBJ2-7 - TRBD1 TRBV6-2/TRBV6-3 CASSSGTGVPYEQYF TGTGCCAGCAGTTCCGGGACAGGCGTACCCTACGAGCAGTACTTC
TRBJ2-7 - - TRBV7-9 CASSLSTGVYEQYF TGTGCCAGCAGCTTATCTACAGGAGTTTACGAGCAGTACTTC
TRBJ2-3 - - TRBV7-3 CASSLDRFGTQYF TGTGCCAGCAGCTTAGATCGGTTCGGTACGCAGTATTTT
TRBJ2-5 - - TRBV24-1 CATSDPKTVQETQYF TGTGCCACCAGTGACCCCAAGACAGTACAAGAGACCCAGTACTTC
TRBJ2-1 - - TRBV7-9 CASSFPLNGNEQFF TGTGCCAGCAGCTTTCCCCTAAACGGCAATGAGCAGTTCTTC
TRBJ2-5 - TRBD2 TRBV2 CASKRSGAAETQYF TGTGCCAGCAAACGTAGCGGGGCCGCAGAGACCCAGTACTTC
TRBJ2-7 - TRBD2 TRBV7-7 CASSSSPGLAPLYEQYF TGTGCCAGCAGCTCGAGCCCGGGACTAGCGCCTCTGTACGAGCAGTACTTC
TRBJ1-2 few - TRBV2 CASSEVNEGYYTF TGTGCCAGCAGTGAAGTCAATGAGGGATATTACACCTTC
TRBJ1-1 - - TRBV5-6 CASSLGVADTEAFF TGTGCCAGCAGCTTAGGGGTTGCGGACACTGAAGCTTTCTTT
TRBJ1-2 - TRBD1 TRBV15 CATTSWTGKRNYGYTF TGTGCCACCACCTCCTGGACAGGGAAACGGAACTATGGCTACACCTTC
TRBJ2-5 - TRBD2 TRBV4-2 CASSQLAGEETQYF TGTGCCAGCAGCCAACTAGCGGGAGAAGAGACCCAGTACTTC
TRBJ1-5 - - TRBV4-3 CASSQDEFYSNQPQHF TGCGCCAGCAGCCAAGATGAGTTTTATAGCAATCAGCCCCAGCATTTT
TRBJ1-1 - TRBD1 TRBV5-5 CASSFGTGMAAEAFF TGTGCCAGCAGCTTTGGGACAGGGATGGCCGCTGAAGCTTTCTTT
TRBJ2-5 - TRBD2 TRBV7-9 CAAMGLAGLVETQYF TGTGCCGCCATGGGACTAGCGGGCCTTGTCGAGACCCAGTACTTC
TRBJ1-5 - TRBD1 TRBV7-2 CASSLTGTGGGVEPQHF TGTGCCAGCAGCCTCACCGGGACAGGGGGCGGCGTTGAACCCCAGCATTTT
TRBJ1-2 - TRBD1 TRBV27 CASSGRPGGPGYGYTF TGTGCCAGCAGTGGGCGACCAGGGGGCCCCGGCTATGGCTACACCTTC
TRBJ2-7 few - TRBV10-1 CASHYMSGYEQYF TGCGCCAGCCACTACATGTCCGGTTACGAGCAGTACTTC
TRBJ2-1 - TRBD2 TRBV12-5 CASGFAGDGRSSYNEQFF TGTGCTAGTGGTTTTGCGGGGGACGGGCGAAGCTCCTACAATGAGCAGTTCTTC
TRBJ1-6 - - TRBV27 CASSFPGEGSPLHF TGTGCCAGCAGTTTCCCAGGGGAAGGCTCACCCCTCCACTTT
TRBJ1-5 - - TRBV7-6 CASSLVSNQPQHF TGTGCCAGCAGCTTAGTGTCGAATCAGCCCCAGCATTTT
TRBJ2-6 - - TRBV9 CASSVGGSGANVLTF TGTGCCAGCAGCGTAGGCGGCTCTGGGGCCAACGTCCTGACTTTC
TRBJ1-5 - - TRBV5-1 CASSLEGGNQPQHF TGCGCCAGCAGCTTAGAAGGGGGCAATCAGCCCCAGCATTTT
TRBJ2-3 - TRBD2 TRBV7-2 CASSWGLASDTQYF TGTGCCAGCAGCTGGGGACTAGCATCAGATACGCAGTATTTT
TRBJ2-7 - - TRBV7-8 CASSSYRAKSSYEQYF TGTGCCAGCAGCTCGTACAGGGCGAAAAGCTCCTACGAGCAGTACTTC
TRBJ2-2 - TRBD1 TRBV13 CASSPQGVNTGELFF TGTGCCAGCAGTCCGCAGGGGGTGAACACCGGGGAGCTGTTTTTT
TRBJ2-1 - - TRBV28 CASNTGTYNEQFF TGTGCCAGCAATACAGGGACCTACAATGAGCAGTTCTTC
TRBJ2-6 - - TRBV24-1 CATGPGTFSGANVLTF TGTGCCACCGGTCCCGGGACATTCTCGGGGGCCAACGTCCTGACTTTC
TRBJ1-1 - TRBD1 TRBV28 CASSFGQGNTEAFF TGTGCCAGCAGTTTCGGACAGGGGAACACTGAAGCTTTCTTT
TRBJ1-5 - TRBD1 TRBV27 CASKPTGQSNQPQHF TGTGCCAGCAAACCGACAGGGCAAAGCAATCAGCCCCAGCATTTT
TRBJ2-3 - TRBD2 TRBV5-1 CASSPLAGVQDTQYF TGCGCCAGCAGCCCGCTAGCGGGAGTTCAAGATACGCAGTATTTT
TRBJ2-7 - - TRBV5-1 CASSAGRLGLPYEQYF TGCGCCAGCAGCGCGGGCCGTCTAGGTCTCCCCTACGAGCAGTACTTC
TRBJ1-2 - - TRBV28 CASSPRQEGRGYTF TGTGCCAGCTCACCCCGTCAGGAGGGACGTGGCTACACCTTC
TRBJ1-1 - - TRBV23-1 CASNLRWVTGAFF TGCGCCAGCAATCTTCGGTGGGTGACGGGGGCTTTCTTT
TRBJ1-2 - - TRBV28 CASSLYGGLKGYTF TGTGCCAGCAGTTTATACGGCGGGTTGAAGGGCTACACCTTC
TRBJ1-2 - TRBD1 TRBV7-2 CASSFNRGRSIPF TGTGCCAGCAGCTTTAACAGGGGGCGCAGTATCCCCTTC
TRBJ2-4 - - TRBV4-1 CASSPLDGSKNIQYF TGCGCCAGCAGCCCCCTAGATGGGTCCAAAAACATTCAGTACTTC
TRBJ2-5 - - TRBV24-1 CATSGGAKTQYF TGTGCCACCAGTGGCGGGGCGAAGACCCAGTACTTC
TRBJ2-2 - TRBD1 TRBV7-9 CASSPRDRVDTGELFF TGTGCCAGCAGCCCCCGGGACAGGGTGGATACCGGGGAGCTGTTTTTT
TRBJ2-2 - - TRBV9 CASSARTGDTGELFF TGTGCCAGCAGCGCAAGGACGGGGGACACCGGGGAGCTGTTTTTT
TRBJ1-3 - - TRBV7-3 CASSPPLPRNTIYF TGTGCCAGCAGCCCCCCTCTACCACGAAACACCATATATTTT
TRBJ1-5 - - TRBV24-1 CATSALSNQPQHF TGTGCCACCAGTGCCCTTAGCAATCAGCCCCAGCATTTT
TRBJ2-7 - TRBD1 TRBV7-9 CASSSTMFRTGPYEQYF TGTGCCAGCAGCTCTACCATGTTCAGGACAGGACCCTACGAGCAGTACTTC
TRBJ2-7 - TRBD2 TRBV7-2 CASSLEGRLAAYEQYF TGTGCCAGCAGCCTAGAGGGGAGACTAGCGGCATACGAGCAGTACTTC
TRBJ1-5 - - TRBV6-1 CASSEKVGGLFDQHF TGTGCCAGCAGTGAAAAGGTCGGGGGTTTGTTCGACCAGCATTTT
TRBJ2-6 - TRBD1 TRBV5-6 CASSGTGTGANVLTF TGTGCCAGCAGTGGGACAGGGACCGGGGCCAACGTCCTGACTTTC
TRBJ2-7 - TRBD1 TRBV4-3 CASSQGQGLGEQYF TGCGCCAGCAGCCAGGGACAGGGGTTGGGCGAGCAGTACTTC
TRBJ1-1 - - TRBV7-2 CASSPSLTQNTEAFF TGTGCCAGCAGCCCAAGCCTCACCCAAAACACTGAAGCTTTCTTT